The sequence of this T cell receptor beta chain was determined in a study of shared clonotypes between healthy human individuals. In germline, CDR1 is DFQATT, CDR2 SNEGSKA (reference sequence). This CDR3 is 11 amino acids long. Trimming removed 5 bases from V and 12 bases from J, with 14 bases in between. This table comes from immunoSEQ multiplex PCR, and its TCRdb copy is limited to in-frame clones, with some not included. The table records 2,500,000 or so clones, roughly 93% of them present only once. The sequence derives from a man younger than 35 in good health. Some clones in this sample may be carry-over from other donors' samples. The sequenced material came from naive CD4+ T cells from PBMCs. Subset described: CD45RA+ positively selected. V gene TRBV20-1 combines with J gene TRBJ2-1; unclear D gene. The CDR3 nucleotides read TGCAGTGCTCCGACTGGTACCGGGCAGTTCTTC. Amino acid sequence: CSAPTGTGQFF.